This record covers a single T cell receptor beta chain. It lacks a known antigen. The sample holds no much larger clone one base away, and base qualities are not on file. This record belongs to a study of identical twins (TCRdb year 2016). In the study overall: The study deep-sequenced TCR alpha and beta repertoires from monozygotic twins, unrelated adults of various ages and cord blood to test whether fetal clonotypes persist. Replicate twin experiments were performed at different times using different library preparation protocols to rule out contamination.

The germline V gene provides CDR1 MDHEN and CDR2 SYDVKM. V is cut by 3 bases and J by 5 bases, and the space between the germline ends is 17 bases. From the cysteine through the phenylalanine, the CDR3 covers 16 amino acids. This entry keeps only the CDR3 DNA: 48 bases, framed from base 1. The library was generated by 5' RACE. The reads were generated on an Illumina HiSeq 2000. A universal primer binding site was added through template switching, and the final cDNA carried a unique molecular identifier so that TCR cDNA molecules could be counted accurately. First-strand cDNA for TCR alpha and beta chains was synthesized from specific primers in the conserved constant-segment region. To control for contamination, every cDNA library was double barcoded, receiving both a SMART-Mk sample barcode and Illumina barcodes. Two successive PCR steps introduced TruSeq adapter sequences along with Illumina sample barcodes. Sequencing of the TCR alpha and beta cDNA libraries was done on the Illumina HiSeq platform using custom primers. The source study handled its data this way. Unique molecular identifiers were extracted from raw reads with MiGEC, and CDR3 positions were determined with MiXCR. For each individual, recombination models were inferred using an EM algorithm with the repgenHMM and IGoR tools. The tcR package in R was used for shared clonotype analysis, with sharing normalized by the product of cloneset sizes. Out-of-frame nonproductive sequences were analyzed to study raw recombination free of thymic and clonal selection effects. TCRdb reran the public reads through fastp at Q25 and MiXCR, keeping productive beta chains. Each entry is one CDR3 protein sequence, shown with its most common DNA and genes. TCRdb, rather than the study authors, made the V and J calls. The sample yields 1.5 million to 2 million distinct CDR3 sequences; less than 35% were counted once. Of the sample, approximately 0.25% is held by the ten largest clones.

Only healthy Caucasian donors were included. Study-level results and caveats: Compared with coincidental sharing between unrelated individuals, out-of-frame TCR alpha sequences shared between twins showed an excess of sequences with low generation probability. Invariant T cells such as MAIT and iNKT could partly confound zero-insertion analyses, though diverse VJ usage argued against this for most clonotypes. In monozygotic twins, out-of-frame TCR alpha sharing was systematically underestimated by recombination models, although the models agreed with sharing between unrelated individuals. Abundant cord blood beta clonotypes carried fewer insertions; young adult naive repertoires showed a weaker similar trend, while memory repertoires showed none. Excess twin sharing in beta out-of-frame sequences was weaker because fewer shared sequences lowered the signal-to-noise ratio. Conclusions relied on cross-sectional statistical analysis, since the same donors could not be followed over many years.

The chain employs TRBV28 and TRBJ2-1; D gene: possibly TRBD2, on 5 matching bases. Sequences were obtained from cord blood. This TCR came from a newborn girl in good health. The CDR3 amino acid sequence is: CASSFRVLAGDNEQFF. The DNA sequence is TGTGCCAGCAGTTTCAGAGTGTTAGCCGGGGACAATGAGCAGTTCTTC.